This T cell receptor (beta chain) was documented in a study of OX40 agonist ivuxolimab in advanced cancers. In the study overall: Patients were dosed intravenously with ivuxolimab at 0.01 to 10 mg/kg every 2 weeks.

This CDR3 is built from 14 residues. The germline CDR1 and CDR2 sequences are SGDLS and YYNGEE. V was pared by 3 bases and J by 2 bases, with 9 bases between. Whole-study findings and limits: Both blood CD4+ and CD8+ T cells showed clonal growth by week 6 at 0.1 to 3.0 mg/kg. Undetermined was the antigen specificity of the expanded peripheral T cells.

Excluded were patients having autoimmune disease history or systemic immunosuppression. Of note for this clone: Its specificity is not known.

Assay used: immunoSEQ multiplex PCR; TCRdb lists only in-frame clones, some missing. This table holds fewer than 70,000 clones, more than 80% found once. This specimen was CD4+ or CD8+ T cells sorted from blood, taken in a trial of the OX40 agonist ivuxolimab. The chain links TRBV9 to TRBJ1-3; D is perhaps TRBD1 (5 bases). The sequence came from an adult with an advanced solid tumor such as melanoma, head and neck, liver or kidney cancer. The CDR3 spells CASSAGTPGNTIYF. CDR3 nucleotide sequence: TGTGCCAGCAGCGCTGGGACCCCTGGAAACACCATATATTTT.